This TCR beta chain appears in the sequencing data of a study of follicular helper T cells after annual influenza vaccination. General study points: The much larger non-cTfh compartments may have been undersampled.

Time point specified: 2014-2015 season, pre-vaccination. Adults were given seasonal inactivated influenza vaccine, and blood CD4 subsets were sorted before and after vaccination. Per time point, roughly 40-100 mL of blood was sampled. Sequencing of TCRB used Survey level resolution. Repertoires were generated with immunoSEQ multiplex PCR, while TCRdb's copy carries only in-frame clones and drops some. Here the sample spans more than 10,000 clones, 81% being singletons. Germline V gives CDR1 MNHNY, CDR2 SVGAGI (reference sequence). Trimming shortened V by 2 bases and J by 5 bases, and 12 bases separated the two germline ends. CDR3 length: 15 residues. Regarding this clone: Its antigen remains unknown.

Source: CXCR5- memory CD4+ T cells sorted from blood, taken on the day of influenza vaccination. V gene TRBV6-6 combines with J gene TRBJ2-2; D ambiguous. This TCR derives from an adult who received the influenza vaccine. The CDR3 DNA reads as TGTGCCAGCAGTTACCTCCAGTTTGGGACCGGGGAGCTGTTTTTT. This codes for CASSYLQFGTGELFF.